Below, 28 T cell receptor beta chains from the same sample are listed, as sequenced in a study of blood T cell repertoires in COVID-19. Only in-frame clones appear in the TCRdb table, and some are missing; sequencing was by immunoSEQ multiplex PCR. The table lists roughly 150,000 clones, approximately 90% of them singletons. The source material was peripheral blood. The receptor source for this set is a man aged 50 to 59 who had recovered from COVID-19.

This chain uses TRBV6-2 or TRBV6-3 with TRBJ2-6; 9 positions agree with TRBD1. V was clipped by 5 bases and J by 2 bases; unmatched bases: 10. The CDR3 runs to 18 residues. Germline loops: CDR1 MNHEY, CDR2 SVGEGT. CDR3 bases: TGTGCCAGCAGTCTAGTACCGGGACAGGGAGCTGGGGCCAACGTCCTGACTTTC. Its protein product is CASSLVPGQGAGANVLTF.

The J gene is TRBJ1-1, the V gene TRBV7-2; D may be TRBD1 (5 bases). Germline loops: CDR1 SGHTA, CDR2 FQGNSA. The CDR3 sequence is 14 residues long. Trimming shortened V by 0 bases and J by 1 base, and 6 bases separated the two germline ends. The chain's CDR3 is CASSLAGGNTEAFF. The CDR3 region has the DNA TGTGCCAGCAGCTTAGCGGGGGGGAACACTGAAGCTTTCTTT.

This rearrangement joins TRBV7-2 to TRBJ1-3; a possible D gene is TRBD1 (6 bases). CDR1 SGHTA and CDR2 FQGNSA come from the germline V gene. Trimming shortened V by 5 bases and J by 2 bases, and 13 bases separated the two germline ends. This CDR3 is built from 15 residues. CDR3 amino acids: CASSPPGAAGNTIYF. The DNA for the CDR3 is TGTGCCAGCAGCCCCCCAGGGGCCGCTGGAAACACCATATATTTT.

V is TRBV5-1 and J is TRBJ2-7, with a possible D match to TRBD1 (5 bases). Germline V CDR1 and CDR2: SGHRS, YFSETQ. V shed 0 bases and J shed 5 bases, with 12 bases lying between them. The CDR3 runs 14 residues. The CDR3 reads CASSLGRDSDEQYF. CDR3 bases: TGCGCCAGCAGCTTGGGTCGAGACAGCGACGAGCAGTACTTC.

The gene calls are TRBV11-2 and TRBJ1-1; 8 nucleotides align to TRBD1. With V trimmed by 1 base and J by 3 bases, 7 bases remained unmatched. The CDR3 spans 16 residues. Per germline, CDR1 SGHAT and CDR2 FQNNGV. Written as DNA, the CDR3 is TGTGCCAGCAGCTTAGGTTACAGGGGGGCGTACACTGAAGCTTTCTTT. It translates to CASSLGYRGAYTEAFF.

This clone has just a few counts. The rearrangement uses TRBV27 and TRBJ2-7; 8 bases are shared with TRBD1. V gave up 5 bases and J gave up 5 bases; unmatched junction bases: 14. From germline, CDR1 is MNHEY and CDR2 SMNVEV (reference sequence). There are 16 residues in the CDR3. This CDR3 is CASSPLIGQGVNEQYF. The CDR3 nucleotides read TGTGCCAGCAGTCCACTGATTGGACAGGGTGTCAACGAGCAGTACTTC.

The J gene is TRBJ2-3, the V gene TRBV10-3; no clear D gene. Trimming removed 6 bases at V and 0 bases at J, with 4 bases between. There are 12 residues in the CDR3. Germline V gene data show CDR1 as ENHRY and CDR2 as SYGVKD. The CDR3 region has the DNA TGTGCCATCAGGAGGAGCACAGATACGCAGTATTTT. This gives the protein CAIRRSTDTQYF.

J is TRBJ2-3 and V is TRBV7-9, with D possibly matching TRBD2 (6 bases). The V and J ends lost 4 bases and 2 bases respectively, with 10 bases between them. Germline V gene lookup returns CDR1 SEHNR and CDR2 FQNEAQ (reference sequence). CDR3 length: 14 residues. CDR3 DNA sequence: TGTGCCAGCAGCTCGGGACTTACCACAGATACGCAGTATTTT. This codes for CASSSGLTTDTQYF.

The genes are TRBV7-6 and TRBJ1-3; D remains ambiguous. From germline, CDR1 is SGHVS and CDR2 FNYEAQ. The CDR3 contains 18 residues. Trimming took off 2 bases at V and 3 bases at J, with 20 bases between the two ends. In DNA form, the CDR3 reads TGTGCCAGCAGCTTAAAAGAGACTAGCGGGATATTTGGAAACACCATATATTTT. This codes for CASSLKETSGIFGNTIYF.

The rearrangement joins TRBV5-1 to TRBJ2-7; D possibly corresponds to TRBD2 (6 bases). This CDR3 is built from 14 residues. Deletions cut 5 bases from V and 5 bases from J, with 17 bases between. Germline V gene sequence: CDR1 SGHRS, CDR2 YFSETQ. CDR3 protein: CASSRDSFAHEQYF. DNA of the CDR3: TGCGCCAGCAGTCGGGACTCCTTTGCACACGAGCAGTACTTC.

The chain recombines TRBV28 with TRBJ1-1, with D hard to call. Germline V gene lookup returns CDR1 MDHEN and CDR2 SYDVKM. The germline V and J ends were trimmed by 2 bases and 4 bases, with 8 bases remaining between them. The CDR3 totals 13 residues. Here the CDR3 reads CASSLSQATEAFF. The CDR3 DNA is TGTGCCAGCAGTTTAAGTCAGGCCACTGAAGCTTTCTTT.

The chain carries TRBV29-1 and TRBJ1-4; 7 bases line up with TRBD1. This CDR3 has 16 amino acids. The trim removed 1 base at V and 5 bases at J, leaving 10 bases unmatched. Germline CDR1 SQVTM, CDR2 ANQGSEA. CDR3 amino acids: CSVEGRGGSSNEKLFF. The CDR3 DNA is TGCAGCGTTGAAGGAAGAGGGGGCAGTTCGAATGAAAAACTGTTTTTT.

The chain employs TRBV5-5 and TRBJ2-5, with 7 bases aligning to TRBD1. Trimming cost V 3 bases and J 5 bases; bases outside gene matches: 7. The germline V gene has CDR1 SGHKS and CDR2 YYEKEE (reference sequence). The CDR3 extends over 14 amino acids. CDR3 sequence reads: CASSYPTGIETQYF. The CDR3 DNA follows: TGTGCCAGCAGCTACCCGACAGGGATTGAGACCCAGTACTTC. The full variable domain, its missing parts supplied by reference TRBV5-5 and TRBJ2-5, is DAGVTQSPTHLIKTRGQQVTLRCSPISGHKSVSWYQQVLGQGPQFIFQYYEKEERGRGNFPDRFSARQFPNYSSELNVNALLLGDSALYLCASSYPTGIETQYFGPGTRLLVL.

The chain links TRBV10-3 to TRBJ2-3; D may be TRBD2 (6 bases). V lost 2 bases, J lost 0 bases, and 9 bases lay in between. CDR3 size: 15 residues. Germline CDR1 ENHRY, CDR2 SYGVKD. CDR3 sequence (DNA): TGTGCCATCAGTGAGCGGGGGAGTAGCACAGATACGCAGTATTTT. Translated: CAISERGSSTDTQYF.

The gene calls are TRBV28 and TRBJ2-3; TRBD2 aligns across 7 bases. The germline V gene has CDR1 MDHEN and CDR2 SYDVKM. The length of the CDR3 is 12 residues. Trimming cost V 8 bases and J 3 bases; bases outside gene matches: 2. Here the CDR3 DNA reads TGTGCCAGCGGGAGGGGTACAGATACGCAGTATTTT. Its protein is CASGRGTDTQYF.

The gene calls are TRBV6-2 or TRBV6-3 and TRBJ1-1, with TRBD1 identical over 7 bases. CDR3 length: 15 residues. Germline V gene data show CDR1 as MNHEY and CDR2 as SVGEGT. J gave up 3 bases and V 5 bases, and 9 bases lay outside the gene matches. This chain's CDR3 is CASSQTGVRYTEAFF. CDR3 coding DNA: TGTGCCAGCAGTCAAACAGGGGTTCGATACACTGAAGCTTTCTTT.

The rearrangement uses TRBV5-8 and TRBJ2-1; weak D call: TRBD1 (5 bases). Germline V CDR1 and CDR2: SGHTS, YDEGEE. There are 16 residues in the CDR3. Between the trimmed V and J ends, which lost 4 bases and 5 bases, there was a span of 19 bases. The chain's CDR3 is CASSPRVTEPNNEQFF. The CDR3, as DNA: TGTGCCAGCAGCCCCCGGGTGACAGAACCCAACAATGAGCAGTTCTTC. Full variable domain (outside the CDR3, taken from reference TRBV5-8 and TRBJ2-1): EAGVTQSPTHLIKTRGQQATLRCSPISGHTSVYWYQQALGLGLQFLLWYDEGEERNRGNFPPRFSGRQFPNYSSELNVNALELEDSALYLCASSPRVTEPNNEQFFGPGTRLTVL.

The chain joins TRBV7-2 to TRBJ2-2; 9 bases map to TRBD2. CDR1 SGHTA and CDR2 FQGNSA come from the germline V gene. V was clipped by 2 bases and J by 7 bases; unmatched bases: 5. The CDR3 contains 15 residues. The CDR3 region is CASSLFASGNGELFF. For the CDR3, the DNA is TGTGCCAGCAGCTTATTTGCTAGCGGGAACGGGGAGCTGTTTTTT. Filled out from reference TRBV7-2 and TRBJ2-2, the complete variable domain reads GAGVSQSPSNKVTEKGKDVELRCDPISGHTALYWYRQSLGQGLEFLIYFQGNSAPDKSGLPSDRFSAERTGGSVSTLTIQRTQQEDSAVYLCASSLFASGNGELFFGEGSRLTVL.

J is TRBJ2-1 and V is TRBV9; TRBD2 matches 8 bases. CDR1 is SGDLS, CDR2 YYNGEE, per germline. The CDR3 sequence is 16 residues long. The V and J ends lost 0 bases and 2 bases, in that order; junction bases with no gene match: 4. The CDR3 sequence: CASSVVPSGPYNEQFF. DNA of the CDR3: TGTGCCAGCAGCGTAGTTCCTAGCGGGCCCTACAATGAGCAGTTCTTC.

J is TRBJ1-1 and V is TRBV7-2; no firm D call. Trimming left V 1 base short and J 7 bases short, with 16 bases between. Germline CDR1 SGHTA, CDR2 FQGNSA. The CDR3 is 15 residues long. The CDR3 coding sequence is TGTGCCAGCAGCTTAGGGGTGGTTAACGGACTTGAAGCTTTCTTT. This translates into CASSLGVVNGLEAFF.

CDR3 sequence: CASSLGGGEYF. In DNA, the CDR3 is TGTGCCAGCAGCTTAGGAGGGGGGGAGTACTTC. This rearrangement joins TRBV13 to TRBJ2-7; D possibly corresponds to TRBD2 (7 bases). The CDR3 spans 11 residues. Germline CDR1 reads PRHDT; CDR2 reads FYEKMQ (reference sequence). The ends were cut back, 0 bases at V and 11 bases at J, with 8 bases in the middle.

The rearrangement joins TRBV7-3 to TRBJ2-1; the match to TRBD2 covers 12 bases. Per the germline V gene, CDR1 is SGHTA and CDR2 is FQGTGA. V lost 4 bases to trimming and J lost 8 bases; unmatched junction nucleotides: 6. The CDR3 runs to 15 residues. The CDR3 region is CASSSTSGRLDEQFF. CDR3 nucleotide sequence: TGTGCCAGCAGCTCGACTAGCGGGAGATTGGATGAGCAGTTCTTC.

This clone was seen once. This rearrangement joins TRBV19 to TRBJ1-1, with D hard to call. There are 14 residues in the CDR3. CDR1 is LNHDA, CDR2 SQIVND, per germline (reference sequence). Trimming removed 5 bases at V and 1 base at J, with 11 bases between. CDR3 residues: CASSLGRGNTEAFF. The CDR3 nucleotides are TGTGCCAGTAGTCTTGGCCGCGGGAACACTGAAGCTTTCTTT.

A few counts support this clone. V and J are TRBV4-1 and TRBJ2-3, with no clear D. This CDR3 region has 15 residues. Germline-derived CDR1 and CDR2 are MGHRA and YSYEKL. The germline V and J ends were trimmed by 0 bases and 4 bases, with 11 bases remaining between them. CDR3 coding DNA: TGCGCCAGCAGCCAAGATGAGGCTTGGGCAGATACGCAGTATTTT. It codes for CASSQDEAWADTQYF.

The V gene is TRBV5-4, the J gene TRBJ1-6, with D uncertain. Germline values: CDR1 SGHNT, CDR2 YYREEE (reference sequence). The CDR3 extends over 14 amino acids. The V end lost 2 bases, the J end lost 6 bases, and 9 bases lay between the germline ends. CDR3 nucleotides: TGTGCCAGCAGCTTTTCCGGGAGTAATTCACCCCTCCACTTT. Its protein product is CASSFSGSNSPLHF.

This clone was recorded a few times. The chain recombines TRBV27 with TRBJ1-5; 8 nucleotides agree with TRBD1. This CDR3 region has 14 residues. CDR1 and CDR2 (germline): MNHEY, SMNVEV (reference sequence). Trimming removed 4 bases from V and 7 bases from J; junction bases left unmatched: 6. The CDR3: CASSSQGAEQPQHF. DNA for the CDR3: TGTGCCAGCAGTTCCCAGGGGGCAGAGCAGCCCCAGCATTTT.

CDR3: CASSLSGQLIYEQYF. The CDR3 DNA reads TGTGCCAGCAGTTTATCGGGACAATTAATCTACGAGCAGTACTTC. This chain uses TRBV28 with TRBJ2-7; D might be TRBD1 (6 bases). Trimming took off 1 base at V and 3 bases at J, with 13 bases between the two ends. The germline CDR1 and CDR2 sequences are MDHEN and SYDVKM. This CDR3 has 15 residues.

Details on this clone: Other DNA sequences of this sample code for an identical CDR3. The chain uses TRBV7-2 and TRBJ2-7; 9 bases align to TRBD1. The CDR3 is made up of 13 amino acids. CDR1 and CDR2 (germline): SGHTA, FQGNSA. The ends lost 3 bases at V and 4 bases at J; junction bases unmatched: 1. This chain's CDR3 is CASSLGTGYEQYF. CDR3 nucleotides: TGTGCCAGCAGCTTGGGGACAGGGTACGAGCAGTACTTC.